A selection of T cell receptor beta chains follows, all from one sample in a study of cytomegalovirus exposure and HLA in healthy donors. The data were produced by immunoSEQ multiplex PCR, yet TCRdb's version contains in-frame clones alone and is incomplete. The sample shows fewer than 300,000 clones, about four fifths of them seen only once. The sequenced sample was PBMCs. The source is a girl aged 2-9 years in good health and CMV-seronegative. Both conserved end residues are part of each CDR3. Each record gives: V gene, clone size, J gene, D gene, CDR3 protein, CDR3 DNA. The D gene is left open where the match is weak. Expanded clones are given a class, and other clones once, few, many or no size at all.

TRBV27	NA	TRBJ2-3	NA	CASSWELAPSTDTQYF	TGTGCCAGCAGTTGGGAGCTAGCGCCTAGCACAGATACGCAGTATTTT
TRBV18	NA	TRBJ2-7	TRBD1	CASSPGQGTYEQYF	TGTGCCAGCTCACCGGGACAGGGAACCTACGAGCAGTACTTC
TRBV19	once	TRBJ1-1	NA	CASSISGSTEAFF	TGTGCCAGTAGTATATCCGGGTCCACTGAAGCTTTCTTT
TRBV6-5	NA	TRBJ1-2	TRBD1	CASKSTGTGVYGYTF	TGTGCCAGCAAATCTACCGGGACAGGGGTTTATGGCTACACCTTC
TRBV5-1	NA	TRBJ2-7	TRBD1	CASSLRGLGQGAGEQYF	TGCGCCAGCAGCTTGAGAGGCCTCGGACAGGGGGCGGGCGAGCAGTACTTC
TRBV27	NA	TRBJ1-6	TRBD1	CASSLATGGQSPLHF	TGTGCCAGCAGTTTAGCCACAGGGGGTCAATCACCCCTCCACTTT
TRBV5-4	NA	TRBJ1-1	NA	CASSLDSREAFF	TGTGCCAGCAGCTTGGATTCCAGGGAAGCTTTCTTT
TRBV28	NA	TRBJ1-2	NA	CASSFSGYGYTF	TGTGCCAGCAGTTTTTCCGGCTATGGCTACACCTTC
TRBV4-1	few	TRBJ2-7	TRBD1	CASSQPTGRGSYEQYF	TGCGCCAGCAGCCAACCGACAGGGAGAGGCTCCTACGAGCAGTACTTC
TRBV28	NA	TRBJ1-2	NA	CASSLRHPNYGYTF	TGTGCCAGCAGTTTGCGGCACCCCAACTATGGCTACACCTTC
TRBV28	NA	TRBJ1-5	NA	CASSLVAVNQPQHF	TGTGCCAGCAGTTTAGTGGCAGTAAATCAGCCCCAGCATTTT
TRBV30	few	TRBJ2-2	NA	CAWMEGTGELFF	TGTGCCTGGATGGAGGGAACCGGGGAGCTGTTTTTT
TRBV5-1	NA	TRBJ2-7	NA	CASSLGQGPYEQYF	TGCGCCAGCAGCTTGGGGCAGGGCCCCTACGAGCAGTACTTC
TRBV7-9	NA	TRBJ2-1	TRBD2	CASSFVTSDNEQFF	TGTGCCAGCAGCTTTGTCACTAGCGACAATGAGCAGTTCTTC
TRBV2	NA	TRBJ1-1	TRBD1	CASSAQGVLNTEAFF	TGTGCCAGCAGTGCACAGGGGGTACTGAACACTGAAGCTTTCTTT
TRBV7-8	few	TRBJ1-2	NA	CASSPGHPLLGYTF	TGTGCCAGCAGCCCGGGACACCCGTTGCTTGGCTACACCTTC
TRBV5-1	NA	TRBJ2-5	TRBD1	CASSLRDSQETQYF	TGCGCCAGCAGCTTGCGGGACAGCCAAGAGACCCAGTACTTC
TRBV5-4	NA	TRBJ2-7	TRBD1	CASSLGDRGPYEQYF	TGTGCCAGCAGCTTGGGGGACAGGGGACCCTACGAGCAGTACTTC
TRBV5-1	NA	TRBJ2-1	NA	CASSSGTLHNEQFF	TGCGCCAGCAGCTCTGGGACTCTCCACAATGAGCAGTTCTTC
TRBV5-4	NA	TRBJ2-7	NA	CASRPPGANHEQYF	TGTGCCAGCAGGCCCCCAGGGGCGAACCACGAGCAGTACTTC